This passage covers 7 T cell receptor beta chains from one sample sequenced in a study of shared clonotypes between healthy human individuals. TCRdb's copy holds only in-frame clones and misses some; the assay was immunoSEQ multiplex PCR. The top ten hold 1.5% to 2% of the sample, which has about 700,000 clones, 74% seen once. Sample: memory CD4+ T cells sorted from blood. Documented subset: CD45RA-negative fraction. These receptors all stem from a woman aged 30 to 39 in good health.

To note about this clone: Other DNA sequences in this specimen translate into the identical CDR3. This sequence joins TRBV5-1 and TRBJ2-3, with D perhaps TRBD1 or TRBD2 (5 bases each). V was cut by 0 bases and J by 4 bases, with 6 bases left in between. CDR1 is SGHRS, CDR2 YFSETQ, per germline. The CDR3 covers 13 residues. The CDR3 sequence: CASSLGGADTQYF. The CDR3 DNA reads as TGCGCCAGCAGCTTGGGAGGGGCAGATACGCAGTATTTT.

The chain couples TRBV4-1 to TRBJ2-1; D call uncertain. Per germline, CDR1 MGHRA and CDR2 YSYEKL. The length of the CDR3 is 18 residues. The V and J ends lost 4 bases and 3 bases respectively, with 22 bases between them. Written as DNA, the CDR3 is TGCGCCAGCAGCCCTCAAAGTTTCCGAGACGCCAACTACAATGAGCAGTTCTTC. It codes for CASSPQSFRDANYNEQFF.

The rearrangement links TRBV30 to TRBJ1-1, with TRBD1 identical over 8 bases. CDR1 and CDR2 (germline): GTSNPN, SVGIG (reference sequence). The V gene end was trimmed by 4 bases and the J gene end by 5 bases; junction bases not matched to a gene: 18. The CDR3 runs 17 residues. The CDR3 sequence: CAWTKDRDFFLRTEAFF. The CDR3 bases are TGTGCCTGGACTAAGGACAGGGATTTCTTTCTTAGAACTGAAGCTTTCTTT.

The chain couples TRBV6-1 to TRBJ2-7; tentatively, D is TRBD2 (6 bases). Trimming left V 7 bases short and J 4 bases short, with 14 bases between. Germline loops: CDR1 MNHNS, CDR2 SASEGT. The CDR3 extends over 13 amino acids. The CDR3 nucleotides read TGTGCCAGCATGGCCGGGACTCGATACGAGCAGTACTTC. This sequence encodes CASMAGTRYEQYF.

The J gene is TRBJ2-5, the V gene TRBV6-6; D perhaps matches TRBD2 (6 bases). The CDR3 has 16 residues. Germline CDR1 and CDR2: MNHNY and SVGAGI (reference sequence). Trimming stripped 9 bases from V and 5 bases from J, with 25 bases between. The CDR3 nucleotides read TGTGCCAGTTCACCCCCGCGAGGCGGGACGGGGGAGACCCAGTACTTC. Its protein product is CASSPPRGGTGETQYF.

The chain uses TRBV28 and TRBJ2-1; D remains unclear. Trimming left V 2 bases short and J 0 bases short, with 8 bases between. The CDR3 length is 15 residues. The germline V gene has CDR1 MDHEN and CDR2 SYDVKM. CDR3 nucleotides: TGTGCCAGCAGTTTACCCCCGAGCTCCTACAATGAGCAGTTCTTC. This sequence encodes CASSLPPSSYNEQFF.

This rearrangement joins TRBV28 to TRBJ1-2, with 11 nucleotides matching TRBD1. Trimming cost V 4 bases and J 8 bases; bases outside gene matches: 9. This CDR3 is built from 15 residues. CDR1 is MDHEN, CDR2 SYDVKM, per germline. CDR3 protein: CASSSPGQGGYGYTF. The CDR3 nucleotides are TGTGCCAGCAGTTCCCCGGGACAGGGGGGGTACGGCTACACCTTC.